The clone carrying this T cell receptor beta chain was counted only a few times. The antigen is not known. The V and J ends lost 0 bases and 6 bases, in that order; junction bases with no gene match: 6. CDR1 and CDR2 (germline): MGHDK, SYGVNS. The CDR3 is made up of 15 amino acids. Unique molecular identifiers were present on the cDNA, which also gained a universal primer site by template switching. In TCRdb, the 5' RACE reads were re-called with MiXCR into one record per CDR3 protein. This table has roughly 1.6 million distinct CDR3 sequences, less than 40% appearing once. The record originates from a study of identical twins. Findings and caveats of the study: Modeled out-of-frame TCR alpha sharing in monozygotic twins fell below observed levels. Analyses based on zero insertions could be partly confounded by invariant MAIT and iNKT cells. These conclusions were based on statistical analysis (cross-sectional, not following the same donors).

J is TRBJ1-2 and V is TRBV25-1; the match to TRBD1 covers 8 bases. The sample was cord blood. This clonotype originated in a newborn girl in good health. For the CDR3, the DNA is TGTGCCAGCAGTGAATATGTGACAGGGGTCAATGGCTACACCTTC. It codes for CASSEYVTGVNGYTF.